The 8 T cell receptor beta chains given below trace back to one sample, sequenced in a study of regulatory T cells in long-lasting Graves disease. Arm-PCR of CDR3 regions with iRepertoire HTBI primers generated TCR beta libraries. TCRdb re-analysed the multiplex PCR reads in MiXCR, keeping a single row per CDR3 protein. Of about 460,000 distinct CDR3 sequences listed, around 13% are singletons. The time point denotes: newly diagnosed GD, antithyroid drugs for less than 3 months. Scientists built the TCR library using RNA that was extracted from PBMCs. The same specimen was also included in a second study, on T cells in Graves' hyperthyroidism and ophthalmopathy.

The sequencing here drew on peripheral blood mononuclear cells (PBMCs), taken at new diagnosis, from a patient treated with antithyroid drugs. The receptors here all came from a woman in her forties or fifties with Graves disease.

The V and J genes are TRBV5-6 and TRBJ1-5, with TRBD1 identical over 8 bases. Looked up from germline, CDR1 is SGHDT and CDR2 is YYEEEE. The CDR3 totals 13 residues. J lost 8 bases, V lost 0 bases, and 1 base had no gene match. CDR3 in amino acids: CASSLGQGKPQHF. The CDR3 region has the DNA TGTGCCAGCAGCTTGGGACAGGGGAAGCCCCAGCATTTT.

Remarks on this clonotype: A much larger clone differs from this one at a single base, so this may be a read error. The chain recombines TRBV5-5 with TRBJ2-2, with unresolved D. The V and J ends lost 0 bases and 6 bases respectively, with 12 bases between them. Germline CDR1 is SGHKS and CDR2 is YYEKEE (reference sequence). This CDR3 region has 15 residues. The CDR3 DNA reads TGTGCCAGCAGCTTGGCCAGCTACCTCGCCGGGGAGCTGTTTTTT. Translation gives CASSLASYLAGELFF.

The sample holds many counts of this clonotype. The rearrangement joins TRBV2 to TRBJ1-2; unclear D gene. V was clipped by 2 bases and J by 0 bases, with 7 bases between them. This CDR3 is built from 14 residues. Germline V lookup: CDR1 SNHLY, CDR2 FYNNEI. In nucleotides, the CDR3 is TGTGCCAGCAGTGAAAACAGCCCTAACTATGGCTACACCTTC. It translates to CASSENSPNYGYTF.

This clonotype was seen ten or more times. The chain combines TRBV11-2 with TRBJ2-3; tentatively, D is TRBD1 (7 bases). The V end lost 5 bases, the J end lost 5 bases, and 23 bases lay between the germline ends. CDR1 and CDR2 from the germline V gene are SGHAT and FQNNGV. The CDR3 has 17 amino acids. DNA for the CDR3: TGTGCCAGCAGCCCCGGGAGAGGGGGCGCATTAGGAGATACGCAGTATTTT. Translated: CASSPGRGGALGDTQYF.

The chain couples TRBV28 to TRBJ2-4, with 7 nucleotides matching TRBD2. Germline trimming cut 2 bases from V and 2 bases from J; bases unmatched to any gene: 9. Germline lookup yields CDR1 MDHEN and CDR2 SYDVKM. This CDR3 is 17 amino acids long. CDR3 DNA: TGTGCCAGCAGTTTAATTGCGGGAGTGACCCCCAAAAACATTCAGTACTTC. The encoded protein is CASSLIAGVTPKNIQYF.

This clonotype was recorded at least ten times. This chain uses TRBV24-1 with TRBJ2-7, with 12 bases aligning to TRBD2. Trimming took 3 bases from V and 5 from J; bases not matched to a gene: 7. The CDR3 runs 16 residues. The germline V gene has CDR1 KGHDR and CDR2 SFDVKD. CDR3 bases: TGTGCCACCAGTGATGAAAGGACTAGCGGGATCCACGAGCAGTACTTC. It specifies CATSDERTSGIHEQYF.

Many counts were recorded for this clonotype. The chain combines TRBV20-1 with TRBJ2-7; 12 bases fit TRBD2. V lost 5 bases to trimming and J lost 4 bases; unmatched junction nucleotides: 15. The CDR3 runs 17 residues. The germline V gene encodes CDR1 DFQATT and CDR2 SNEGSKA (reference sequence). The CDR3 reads CSAPPAQLAGGPYEQYF. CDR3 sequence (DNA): TGCAGTGCTCCCCCAGCTCAGCTAGCGGGAGGGCCTTACGAGCAGTACTTC.

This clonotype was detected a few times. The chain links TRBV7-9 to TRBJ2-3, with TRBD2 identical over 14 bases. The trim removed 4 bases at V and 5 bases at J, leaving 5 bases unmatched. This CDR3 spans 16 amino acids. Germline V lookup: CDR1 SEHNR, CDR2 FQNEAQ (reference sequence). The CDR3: CASSSTSGRARDTQYF. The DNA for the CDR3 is TGTGCCAGCAGCTCGACTAGCGGGAGGGCCAGAGATACGCAGTATTTT.